The clone carrying this T cell receptor beta chain turned up a few times. Its antigen is not identified. The data are from a study of CD8 T cell repertoires and HIV-1 epitope variants. Across the study: Control wells had CMV/EBV/flu peptides, negative Ebola AY9, or no peptide.

Measured with immunoSEQ multiplex PCR; TCRdb has only the in-frame clones, and not every one. The sample holds 4,500 to 5,500 clones, around 63% seen once. The sequenced sample was cultured CD8+ T cells derived from PBMCs. The TCR originated in a male donor with HIV.

This CDR3 reads CASSFRGGRQPQHF. The CDR3 bases are TGTGCCAGCAGCTTTAGGGGGGGGCGGCAGCCCCAGCATTTT. The genes are TRBV5-6 and TRBJ1-5; D perhaps matches TRBD1 (6 bases). Germline V gene lookup returns CDR1 SGHDT and CDR2 YYEEEE. V lost 2 bases, J lost 7 bases, and 13 bases lay in between. The CDR3 is 14 residues long.